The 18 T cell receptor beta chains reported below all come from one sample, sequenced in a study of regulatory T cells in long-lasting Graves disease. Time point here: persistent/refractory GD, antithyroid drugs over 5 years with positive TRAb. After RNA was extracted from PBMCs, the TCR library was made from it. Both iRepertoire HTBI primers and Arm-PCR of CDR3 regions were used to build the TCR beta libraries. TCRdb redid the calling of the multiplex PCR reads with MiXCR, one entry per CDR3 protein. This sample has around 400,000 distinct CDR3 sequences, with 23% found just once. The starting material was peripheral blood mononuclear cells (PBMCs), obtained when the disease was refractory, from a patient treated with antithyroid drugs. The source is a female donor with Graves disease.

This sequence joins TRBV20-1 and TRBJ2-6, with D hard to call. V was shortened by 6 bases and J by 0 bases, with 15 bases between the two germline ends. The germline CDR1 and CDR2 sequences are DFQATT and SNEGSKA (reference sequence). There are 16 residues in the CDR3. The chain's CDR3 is CSAKGTFFSGANVLTF. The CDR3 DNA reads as TGCAGTGCGAAGGGCACATTCTTCTCTGGGGCCAACGTCCTGACTTTC.

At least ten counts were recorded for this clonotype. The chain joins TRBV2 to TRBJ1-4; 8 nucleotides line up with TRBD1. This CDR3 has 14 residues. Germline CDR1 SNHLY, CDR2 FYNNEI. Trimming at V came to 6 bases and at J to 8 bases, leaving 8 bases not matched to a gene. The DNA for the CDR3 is TGTGCCAGCAGCGCGACAGGGGTGAGGGAAAAACTGTTTTTT. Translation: CASSATGVREKLFF.

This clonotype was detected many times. The CDR3 sequence: CSADPGTKETQYF. CDR3 coding DNA: TGCAGTGCTGATCCCGGGACAAAAGAGACCCAGTACTTC. J is TRBJ2-5 and V is TRBV20-1; possibly TRBD1 for D (6 bases). The CDR3 consists of 13 residues. Germline lookup yields CDR1 DFQATT and CDR2 SNEGSKA (reference sequence). The germline V and J ends were trimmed by 5 bases and 3 bases, with 13 bases remaining between them.

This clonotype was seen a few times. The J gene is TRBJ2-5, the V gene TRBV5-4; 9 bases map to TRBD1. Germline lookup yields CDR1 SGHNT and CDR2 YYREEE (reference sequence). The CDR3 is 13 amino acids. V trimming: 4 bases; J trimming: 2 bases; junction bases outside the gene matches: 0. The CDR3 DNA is TGTGCCAGCAGCGGGACAGGGCAAGAGACCCAGTACTTC. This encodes CASSGTGQETQYF.

The CDR3 DNA follows: TGTGCCAGCATTCCTCCTCGGGGGACGGTCGAATCCGGGGAGCTGTTTTTT. This encodes CASIPPRGTVESGELFF. The chain recombines TRBV7-2 with TRBJ2-2; possibly TRBD2 for D (6 bases). Germline values: CDR1 SGHTA, CDR2 FQGNSA. The CDR3 contains 17 residues. V gave up 7 bases and J gave up 6 bases, with 24 bases separating them.

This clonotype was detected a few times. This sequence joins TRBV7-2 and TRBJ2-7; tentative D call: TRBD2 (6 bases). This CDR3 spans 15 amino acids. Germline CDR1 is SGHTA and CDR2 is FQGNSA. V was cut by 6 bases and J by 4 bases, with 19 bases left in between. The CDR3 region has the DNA TGTGCCAGCAGTTTGACGGCGGGACGCCTGTACGAGCAGTACTTC. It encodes CASSLTAGRLYEQYF.

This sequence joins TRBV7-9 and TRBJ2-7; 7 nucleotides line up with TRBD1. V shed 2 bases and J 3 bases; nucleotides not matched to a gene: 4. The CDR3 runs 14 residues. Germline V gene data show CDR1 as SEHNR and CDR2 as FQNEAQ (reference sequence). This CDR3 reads CASSLQGDLYEQYF. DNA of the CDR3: TGTGCCAGCAGCTTACAGGGGGATCTCTACGAGCAGTACTTC.

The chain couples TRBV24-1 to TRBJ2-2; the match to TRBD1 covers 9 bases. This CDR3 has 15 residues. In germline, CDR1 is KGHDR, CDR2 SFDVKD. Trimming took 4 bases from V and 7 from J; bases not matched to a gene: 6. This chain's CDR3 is CATSEAGTGSGELFF. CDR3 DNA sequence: TGTGCCACCAGTGAGGCCGGGACAGGGAGCGGGGAGCTGTTTTTT.

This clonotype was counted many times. The DNA of the CDR3 is TGTGCCAGCAGCCCCAAAAACCAAGAGACCCAGTACTTC. This codes for CASSPKNQETQYF. V gene TRBV14 combines with J gene TRBJ2-5; the D is unclear. Germline values: CDR1 SGHDN, CDR2 FVKESK. V shed 4 bases and J shed 0 bases, with 6 bases lying between them. The CDR3 is 13 residues long.

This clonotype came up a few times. CDR3 bases: TGTGCCAGCACCGGGGACTACCTGGCGGGGACCCAGTACTTC. Translated: CASTGDYLAGTQYF. The chain recombines TRBV2 with TRBJ2-5; 7 bases match TRBD2. V lost 7 bases to trimming and J lost 7 bases; unmatched junction nucleotides: 12. The germline gives CDR1 SNHLY, CDR2 FYNNEI. The CDR3 consists of 14 residues. The full variable domain, completed using reference TRBV2 and TRBJ2-5, is EPEVTQTPSHQVTQMGQEVILRCVPISNHLYFYWYRQILGQKVEFLVSFYNNEISEKSEIFDDQFSVERPDGSNFTLKIRSTKLEDSAMYFCASTGDYLAGTQYFGPGTRLLVL.

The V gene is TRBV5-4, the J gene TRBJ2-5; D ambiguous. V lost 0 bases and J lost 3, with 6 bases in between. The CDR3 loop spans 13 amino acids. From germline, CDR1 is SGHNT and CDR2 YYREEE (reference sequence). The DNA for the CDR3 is TGTGCCAGCAGCTTGGAGTTGGAAGAGACCCAGTACTTC. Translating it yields CASSLELEETQYF.

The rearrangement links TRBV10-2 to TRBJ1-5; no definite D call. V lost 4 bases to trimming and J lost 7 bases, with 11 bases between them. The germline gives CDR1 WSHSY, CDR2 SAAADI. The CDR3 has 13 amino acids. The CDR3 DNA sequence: TGCGCCAGCAGTGTAGAGGGCGGCCAGCCCCAGCATTTT. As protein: CASSVEGGQPQHF.

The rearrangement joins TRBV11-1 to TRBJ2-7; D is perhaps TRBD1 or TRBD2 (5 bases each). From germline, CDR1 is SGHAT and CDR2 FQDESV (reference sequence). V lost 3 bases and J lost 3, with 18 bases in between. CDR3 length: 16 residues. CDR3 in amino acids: CASSFLPTGTGYEQYF. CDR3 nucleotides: TGTGCCAGCAGCTTCCTACCCACCGGGACCGGCTACGAGCAGTACTTC.

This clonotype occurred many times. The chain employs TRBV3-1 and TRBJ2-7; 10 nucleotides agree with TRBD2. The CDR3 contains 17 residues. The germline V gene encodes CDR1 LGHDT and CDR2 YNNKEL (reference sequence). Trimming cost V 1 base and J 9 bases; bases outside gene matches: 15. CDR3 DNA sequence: TGTGCCAGCAGCCAAGCAACGGCCGAACTAGCGGGATTGAGGCAGTACTTC. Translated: CASSQATAELAGLRQYF.

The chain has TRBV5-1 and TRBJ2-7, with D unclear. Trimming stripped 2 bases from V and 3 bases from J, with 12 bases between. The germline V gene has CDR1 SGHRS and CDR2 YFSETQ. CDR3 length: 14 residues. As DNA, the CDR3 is TGCGCCAGCAGCTTCGCCAACTCCTTCTACGAGCAGTACTTC. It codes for CASSFANSFYEQYF.

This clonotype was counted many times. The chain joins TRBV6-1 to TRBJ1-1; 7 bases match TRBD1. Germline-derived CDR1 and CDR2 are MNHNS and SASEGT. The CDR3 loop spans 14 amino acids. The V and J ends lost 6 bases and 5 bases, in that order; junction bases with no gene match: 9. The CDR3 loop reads CASSHRGKSTEAFF. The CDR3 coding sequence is TGTGCCAGCAGCCACAGGGGCAAGAGTACTGAAGCTTTCTTT.

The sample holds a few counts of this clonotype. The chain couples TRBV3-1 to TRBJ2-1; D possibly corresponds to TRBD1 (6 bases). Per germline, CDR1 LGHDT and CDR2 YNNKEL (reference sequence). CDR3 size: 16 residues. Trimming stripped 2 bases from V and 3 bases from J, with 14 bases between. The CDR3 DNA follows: TGTGCCAGCAGCCAATTGATTACAGGGAGCTACAATGAGCAGTTCTTC. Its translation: CASSQLITGSYNEQFF.

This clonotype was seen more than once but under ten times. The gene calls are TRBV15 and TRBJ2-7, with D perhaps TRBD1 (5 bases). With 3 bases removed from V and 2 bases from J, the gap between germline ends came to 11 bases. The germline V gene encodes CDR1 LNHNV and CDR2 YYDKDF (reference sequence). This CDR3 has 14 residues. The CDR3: CATSRAGRAYEQYF. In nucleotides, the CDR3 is TGTGCCACCAGCAGGGCAGGGCGTGCCTACGAGCAGTACTTC.